This entry is about one T cell receptor beta chain. This sample stems from a study of cytomegalovirus exposure and HLA in healthy donors. The PCR contained 60 Vbeta and 13 Jbeta primers. The table came from immunoSEQ multiplex PCR; TCRdb's copy has only in-frame clones and leaves some out. The sample has under 85,000 clones, about 70% seen once. CDR1 and CDR2 (germline): LNHDA, SQIVND (reference sequence). There are 15 residues in the CDR3. V trimming: 5 bases; J trimming: 1 base; junction bases outside the gene matches: 7. The TCR originated in a man younger than 35 in good health and CMV-seronegative. Sequencing was carried out using PBMCs. The chain has TRBV19 and TRBJ1-1; 7 bases agree with TRBD1. DNA for the CDR3: TGTGCCAGTAGTTCTAACAGGGGCCCGAACACTGAAGCTTTCTTT. The encoded protein is CASSSNRGPNTEAFF.